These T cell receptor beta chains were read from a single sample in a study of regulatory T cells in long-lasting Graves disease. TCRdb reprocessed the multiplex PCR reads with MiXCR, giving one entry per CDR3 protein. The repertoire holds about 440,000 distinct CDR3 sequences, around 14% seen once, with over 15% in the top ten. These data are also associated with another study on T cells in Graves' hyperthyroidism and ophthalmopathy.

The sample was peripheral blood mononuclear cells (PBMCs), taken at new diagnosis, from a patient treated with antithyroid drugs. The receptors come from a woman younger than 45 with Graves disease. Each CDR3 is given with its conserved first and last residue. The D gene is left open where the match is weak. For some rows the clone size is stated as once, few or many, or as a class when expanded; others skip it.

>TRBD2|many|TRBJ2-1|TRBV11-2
CASSRRGTSGRIHNEQFF
TGTGCCAGCAGCCGGAGAGGGACTAGCGGGAGAATCCACAATGAGCAGTTCTTC
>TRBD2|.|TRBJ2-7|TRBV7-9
CASSLTSGIGEQYF
TGTGCCAGCAGCTTAACTAGCGGGATCGGCGAGCAGTACTTC
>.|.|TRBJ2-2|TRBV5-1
CASSLWGQDTGELFF
TGCGCCAGCAGCTTGTGGGGCCAGGACACCGGGGAGCTGTTTTTT
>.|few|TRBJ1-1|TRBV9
CASSVVPAGGSEAFF
TGTGCCAGCAGCGTAGTCCCGGCCGGAGGGTCTGAAGCTTTCTTT
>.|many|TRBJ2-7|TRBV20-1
CSASLDVGQYF
TGCAGTGCTAGCCTTGATGTGGGGCAGTACTTC
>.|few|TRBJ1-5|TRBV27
CASSSGYIQPQHF
TGTGCCAGCAGTTCAGGGTATATTCAGCCCCAGCATTTT
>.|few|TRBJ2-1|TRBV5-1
CASSFLSGTGNYNEQFF
TGCGCCAGCAGCTTCCTTAGCGGGACAGGGAACTACAATGAGCAGTTCTTC
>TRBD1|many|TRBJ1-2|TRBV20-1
CSAMRQGRNYGYTF
TGCAGTGCCATGAGACAGGGCCGGAACTATGGCTACACCTTC
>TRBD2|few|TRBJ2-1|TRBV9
CASSVELREGFYNEQFF
TGTGCCAGCAGCGTAGAGTTGCGGGAGGGCTTCTACAATGAGCAGTTCTTC
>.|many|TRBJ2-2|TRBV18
CATPLGKSTTGELFF
TGTGCCACCCCCCTCGGGAAGTCTACCACCGGGGAGCTGTTTTTT
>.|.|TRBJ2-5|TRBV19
CASSIRDTSQETQYF
TGTGCCAGTAGTATTCGGGACACCTCGCAAGAGACCCAGTACTTC